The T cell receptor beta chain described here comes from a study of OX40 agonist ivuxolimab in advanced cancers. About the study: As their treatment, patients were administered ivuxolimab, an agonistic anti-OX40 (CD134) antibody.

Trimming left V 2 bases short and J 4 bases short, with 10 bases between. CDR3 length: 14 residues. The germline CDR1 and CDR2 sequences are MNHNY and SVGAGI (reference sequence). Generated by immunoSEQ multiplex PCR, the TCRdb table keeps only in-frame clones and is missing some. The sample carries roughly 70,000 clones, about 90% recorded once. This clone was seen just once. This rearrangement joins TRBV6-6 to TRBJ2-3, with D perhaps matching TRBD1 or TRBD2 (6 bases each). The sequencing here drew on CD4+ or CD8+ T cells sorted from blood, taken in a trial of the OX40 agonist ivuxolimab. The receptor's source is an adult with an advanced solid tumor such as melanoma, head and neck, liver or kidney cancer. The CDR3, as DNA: TGTGCCAGCAGTTACGGAGGGGGTGCAGATACGCAGTATTTT. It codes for CASSYGGGADTQYF.